The rows below give T cell receptor beta chains drawn from one sample of a study of T cell responses to AZD1222 COVID-19 vaccine. Clones were read by immunoSEQ multiplex PCR, and TCRdb kept only the in-frame ones, dropping some. The sample lists 98,000 or so clones; around 90% were seen once. The source was peripheral blood, collected on day 0 of MenACWY control vaccination. The receptors originated from an adult in good health. The CDR3 runs from the conserved cysteine through the conserved F or W. D genes are given only for firm matches. Part of the rows lack a size; the others show once, few, many or a class for expanded clones.

abundance	v_gene	j_gene	d_gene	CDR3nt	CDR3aa
.	TRBV7-9	TRBJ1-2	.	TGTGCCAGCAGCTTAGTATCCAGGGTAAACTATGGCTACACCTTC	CASSLVSRVNYGYTF
once	TRBV6-6	TRBJ1-2	.	TGTGCCAGCAGTTACTCCCAAGAATATGGCTACACCTTC	CASSYSQEYGYTF
.	TRBV19	TRBJ2-7	TRBD1	TGTGCCAGTAGTATAGGCGGACAGGTGTCCTACGAGCAGTACTTC	CASSIGGQVSYEQYF
once	TRBV10-3	TRBJ2-6	.	TGTGCCATCAGTGAGTGGGGGGCTGGGGCCAACGTCCTGACTTTC	CAISEWGAGANVLTF
once	TRBV6-1	TRBJ1-1	TRBD1	TGTGCCAGCAGTGAATTCGGGACAGGGGGTGCGAACACTGAAGCTTTCTTT	CASSEFGTGGANTEAFF
.	TRBV9	TRBJ2-5	TRBD2	TGTGCCAGCAGCCCTTACGCGGGTGCGGGGGGTGGTGGGACCCAGTACTTC	CASSPYAGAGGGGTQYF
.	TRBV7-9	TRBJ1-4	TRBD1	TGTGCCAGCAGCTTATCGGGACAGTCTAATGAAAAACTGTTTTTT	CASSLSGQSNEKLFF
.	TRBV4-1	TRBJ2-3	TRBD2	TGCGCCAGCAGCCAACTCCCATGGACTAGCGGGGGACTTAGCACAGATACGCAGTATTTT	CASSQLPWTSGGLSTDTQYF
.	TRBV4-2	TRBJ2-2	.	TGTGCCAGCAGCCAAGATGGCGGCACCGGGGAGCTGTTTTTT	CASSQDGGTGELFF
.	TRBV15	TRBJ1-6	.	TGTGCCACCAGCAACCGGCAGGGCTCTTCACCCCTCCACTTT	CATSNRQGSSPLHF
.	TRBV24-1	TRBJ2-1	.	TGTGCCACCAGCCGCGCCGGGGGTCTCTCCTACAATGAGCAGTTCTTC	CATSRAGGLSYNEQFF
.	TRBV7-2	TRBJ1-2	TRBD1	TGTGCCAGCAGCTACTCCGGGACAGGGTTCGATGGCTACACCTTC	CASSYSGTGFDGYTF
.	TRBV5-1	TRBJ2-3	.	TGCGCCAGCAGCTTGGCAGGGGCCACAGATACGCAGTATTTT	CASSLAGATDTQYF
.	TRBV11-2	TRBJ1-6	TRBD1	TGTGCCAGCAGCTCCCCGTTTGGGGGACAGGGCGGTCGGTCACCCCTCCACTTT	CASSSPFGGQGGRSPLHF
.	TRBV12-3/TRBV12-4	TRBJ2-7	.	TGTGCCAGCAGTCCTGGATCCTACGAGCAGTACTTC	CASSPGSYEQYF
.	TRBV27	TRBJ1-5	.	TGTGCCAGCAGTGCTACGGGGGATGGCAATCAGCCCCAGCATTTT	CASSATGDGNQPQHF
.	TRBV7-3	TRBJ1-4	.	TGTGCCAGCAGCCAAAGCATTAATGAAAAACTGTTTTTT	CASSQSINEKLFF
.	TRBV19	TRBJ2-7	.	TGTGCCAGTAGTATAGCCGTTTGGACAGATAACTACGAGCAGTACTTC	CASSIAVWTDNYEQYF
.	TRBV5-1	TRBJ2-1	TRBD1	TGCGCCAGCAGCTTGGGAGGGACAGGGCCGCAGGGTGAGCAGTTCTTC	CASSLGGTGPQGEQFF
.	TRBV10-2	TRBJ1-3	.	TGCGCCAGCTTTGTACTGGGATCTGGAAACACCATATATTTT	CASFVLGSGNTIYF
.	TRBV6-6	TRBJ1-2	TRBD1	TGTGCCAGCAGTCCGGCCCACAGGGGGCGCCTTGGCTACACCTTC	CASSPAHRGRLGYTF
.	TRBV5-1	TRBJ2-5	.	TGCGCCAGCAGTTTGCAAGAGACCCAGTACTTC	CASSLQETQYF
.	TRBV30	TRBJ1-6	.	TGTGCCTGGAACCGGGACGGGGGTTATAATTCACCCCTCCACTTT	CAWNRDGGYNSPLHF
.	TRBV4-2	TRBJ1-1	.	TGTGCCAGCAGCCAAGTACTGTTGAACACTGAAGCTTTCTTT	CASSQVLLNTEAFF
.	TRBV28	TRBJ2-7	TRBD1	TGTGCCAGCAGTGAACAGGGACAGGGAAAGGGATCAGGCGAGCAGTACTTC	CASSEQGQGKGSGEQYF
.	TRBV6-5	TRBJ1-4	.	TGTGCCAGCAGTTACTACCCGGGGGGAGGTGAAAAACTGTTTTTT	CASSYYPGGGEKLFF
.	TRBV5-1	TRBJ1-2	TRBD1	TGCGCCAGCAGCTGGGGACAGGTCGACTATGGCTACACCTTC	CASSWGQVDYGYTF
.	TRBV3-1/TRBV3-2	TRBJ2-7	TRBD2	TGTGCCAGCCATGACTCTGGCGGGGGTAGGAACGAGCAGTACTTC	CASHDSGGGRNEQYF
.	TRBV6-6	TRBJ1-1	.	TGTGCCACTACCGGGGGCCCTTACACTGAAGCTTTCTTT	CATTGGPYTEAFF
.	TRBV24-1	TRBJ2-5	.	TGTGCCACCAGTCCAAGCAGGGGAATCCCCCAAGAGACCCAGTACTTC	CATSPSRGIPQETQYF
.	TRBV6-5	TRBJ1-3	.	TGTGCCACAAAAACCGGGACGGGGGTTGGAAACACCATATATTTT	CATKTGTGVGNTIYF
.	TRBV28	TRBJ1-6	TRBD1	TGTGCCAGCAGTTCTCCGGCGGGACAGTATAATTCACCCCTCCACTTT	CASSSPAGQYNSPLHF
.	TRBV3-1/TRBV3-2	TRBJ1-3	.	TGTGCCAGCAGCCAACAGGGGCTAGCTGGAAACACCATATATTTT	CASSQQGLAGNTIYF
.	TRBV9	TRBJ1-2	.	TGTGCCAGCAGCGCCGGGAGTGGAGGGGGCTACACCTTC	CASSAGSGGGYTF
.	TRBV2	TRBJ2-3	TRBD2	TGTGCCAGCACCCGGGGGGGAGCAGATACGCAGTATTTT	CASTRGGADTQYF
.	TRBV2	TRBJ1-5	.	TGTGCCAGCAGTGAAGCGTCCCAGAATCAGCCCCAGCATTTT	CASSEASQNQPQHF
.	TRBV5-1	TRBJ2-2	.	TGCGCCAGCAGCTTGGTCGTAGGGGCCACCGGGGAGCTGTTTTTT	CASSLVVGATGELFF